This is a list of T cell receptor beta chains from one sample in a study of T-cell memory formation after mild COVID-19. Each CDR3 protein is one row after TCRdb ran MiXCR on the 5' RACE reads. The sample yields a few hundred thousand distinct CDR3 sequences, roughly 21% seen once. Material: PBMCs or a T cell subset sorted from them (not recorded which). The receptors originated from an adult woman who had mild COVID-19 (a few samples of this study predate the infection). Cell type and time point are not known. The CDR3 runs from the conserved cysteine through the conserved F or W. The D gene is left open where the match is weak.

cdr3_length j_call d_call v_call cdr3_aa
15 TRBJ1-2 . TRBV7-2 CASSTPDGTESGYTF
14 TRBJ1-5 . TRBV25-1 CASSTAIGNQPQHF
17 TRBJ2-2 TRBD1 TRBV3-1 CASSRRTGDQSAGELFF
14 TRBJ2-1 . TRBV7-2 CASSILLGLNEQFF
14 TRBJ2-3 . TRBV12-3/TRBV12-4 CASSLDRTRDTQYF
14 TRBJ2-1 . TRBV5-1 CASSSAGQRNEQFF
14 TRBJ2-2 . TRBV30 CARGLHTFGGELFF
19 TRBJ2-5 TRBD2 TRBV20-1 CSARDNAPSPSGLKETQYF
14 TRBJ1-1 . TRBV9 CASSVAGRNTEAFF
14 TRBJ2-3 . TRBV5-1 CASSFGTDTDTQYF
14 TRBJ2-7 TRBD2 TRBV10-2 CASSESTGGYEQYF
15 TRBJ1-2 TRBD1 TRBV5-1 CASSLTGGSDYGYTF
16 TRBJ2-7 . TRBV7-9 CASTPAGVDGSYEQYF
16 TRBJ1-5 TRBD1 TRBV27 CASSLGTGNGNQPQHF